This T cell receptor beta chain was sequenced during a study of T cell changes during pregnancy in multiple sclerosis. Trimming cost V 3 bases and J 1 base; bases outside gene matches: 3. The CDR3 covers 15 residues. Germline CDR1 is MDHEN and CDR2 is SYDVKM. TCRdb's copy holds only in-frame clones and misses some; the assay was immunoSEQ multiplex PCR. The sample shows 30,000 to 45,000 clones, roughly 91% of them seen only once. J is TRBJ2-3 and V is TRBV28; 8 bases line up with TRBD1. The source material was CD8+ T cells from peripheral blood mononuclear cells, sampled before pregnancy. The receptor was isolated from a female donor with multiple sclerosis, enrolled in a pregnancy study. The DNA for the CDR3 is TGTGCCAGCAGTTTGGACAGGGTGGGCACAGATACGCAGTATTTT. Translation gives CASSLDRVGTDTQYF. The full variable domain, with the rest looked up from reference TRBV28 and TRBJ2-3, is DVKVTQSSRYLVKRTGEKVFLECVQDMDHENMFWYRQDPGLGLRLIYFSYDVKMKEKGDIPEGYSVSREKKERFSLILESASTNQTSMYLCASSLDRVGTDTQYFGPGTRLTVL.